This T cell receptor beta chain was observed in a study of PD-L1 blockade in urothelial cancer. Turning to the study itself: Samples came from 3 weeks, at the second dose, and 6 weeks into treatment. Blood samples had a median of 141,255 T cells.

With regard to this clone: Its antigen is still unknown.

The study, taken as a whole, reports: The study found that durable-benefit patients expanded tumor-associated blood clones more at 3 weeks.

For each patient, 1 to 8 samples were obtained, pretreatment and on-treatment. Assay: immunoSEQ multiplex PCR; the TCRdb copy retains only in-frame clones and omits some. The sample comprises about 51,000 clones, approximately 83% of which are singletons, and 16% rests with the top ten. The clonotype originates from a man aged 55 to 70 with urothelial cancer. The specimen comprised PBMCs, sampled around atezolizumab (anti-PD-L1) treatment.

The CDR3 reads CASSYRDRGIGYTF. In nucleotides, the CDR3 is TGTGCCAGCAGTTACCGGGACAGGGGAATCGGCTACACCTTC. The chain joins TRBV2 to TRBJ1-2; 10 bases fit TRBD1. The germline gives CDR1 SNHLY, CDR2 FYNNEI. The CDR3 contains 14 residues. The ends lost 5 bases at V and 8 bases at J; junction bases unmatched: 8.